Shown below are 20 T cell receptor beta chains from a single sample sequenced in a study of T cells after yellow fever vaccination (dated by TCRdb to the late 2010s). Reading the label with the study, this specimen's treatment or condition is: live attenuated yellow fever vaccine strain. The library was obtained by 5' RACE. The sequencer listed for this sample is Illumina HiSeq 2500. TCRdb ran its own pipeline on the public reads, namely fastp trimming at Q25 and MiXCR clone calling, and kept in-frame beta chains. Here each entry gathers all rows of one CDR3 protein and keeps the most common genes and DNA. For this sample the table gives just under 600,000 distinct CDR3 sequences, of which 13% were detected only once. Roughly an eighth of the sample belongs to the ten largest clones. The material was PBMCs, obtained on the day of the yellow fever booster vaccination. These receptors were obtained from a man under 40 who received the YFV17D yellow fever vaccine.

The chain has TRBV12-3 or TRBV12-4 and TRBJ1-3; 8 nucleotides line up with TRBD1. The junction had 4 bases not matched to a gene; V was cut back by 6 bases and J by 3 bases. The CDR3 length is 14 residues. This CDR3 is CASRRTGNGNTIYF. The CDR3 DNA is TGTGCCAGCAGAAGGACAGGGAATGGAAACACCATATATTTT.

This clonotype occurred a few times. The chain links TRBV4-2 to TRBJ2-7, with 8 nucleotides matching TRBD2. The germline gives CDR1 LGHNA, CDR2 YNFKEQ. J was trimmed by 12 bases and V by 2 bases; bases with no gene match: 6. CDR3 length: 12 residues. In nucleotides, the CDR3 is TGTGCCAGCAGCCAAACCGGGACTAGTTTGTACTTC. It specifies CASSQTGTSLYF.

This clonotype turned up a few times. The CDR3 loop is CASSSQGRGSAETQYF. The DNA for the CDR3 is TGTGCCAGCAGTTCCCAGGGACGGGGGAGTGCGGAGACCCAGTACTTC. This chain uses TRBV7-2 with TRBJ2-5; tentatively, D is TRBD2 (6 bases). Trimming took off 6 bases at V and 5 bases at J, with 22 bases between the two ends. The CDR3 is 16 amino acids. The germline V gene encodes CDR1 SGHTA and CDR2 FQGNSA.

This clonotype was counted a few times. In DNA form, the CDR3 reads TGCAGTGCTGCCCAGGGACAGGACGAGCAGTACTTC. Its translation is CSAAQGQDEQYF. The chain recombines TRBV20-1 with TRBJ2-7; 8 bases are a match to TRBD1. From germline, CDR1 is DFQATT and CDR2 SNEGSKA (reference sequence). V shed 5 bases, J shed 5 bases, and the junction held 5 bases outside the gene matches. The CDR3 is 12 residues long.

The chain couples TRBV5-1 to TRBJ2-7, with TRBD2 as a possible D gene (5 bases). Germline CDR1 SGHRS, CDR2 YFSETQ. V was shortened by 0 bases and J by 3 bases, with 25 bases between the two germline ends. This CDR3 has 19 amino acids. The CDR3 region has the DNA TGCGCCAGCAGCTTGGGGGCCCTAGGAGGTGGCGGACGCCACTACGAGCAGTACTTC. Amino acids: CASSLGALGGGGRHYEQYF.

This CDR3 is CASSLGRMSSYNEQFF. The CDR3 DNA reads TGTGCCAGCAGCTTGGGACGGATGAGCTCCTACAATGAGCAGTTCTTC. V gene TRBV5-4 combines with J gene TRBJ2-1; unclear D gene. This CDR3 is 16 amino acids long. V was pared by 0 bases and J by 0 bases, with 10 bases between. In germline, CDR1 is SGHNT, CDR2 YYREEE (reference sequence).

This clonotype was counted between two and nine times. The rearrangement links TRBV5-1 to TRBJ2-4, with D unresolved. Germline CDR1 is SGHRS and CDR2 is YFSETQ. The ends were cut back, 4 bases at V and 0 bases at J, with 11 bases in the middle. This CDR3 spans 15 amino acids. The CDR3 DNA is TGCGCCAGCAGCCCTCTAGGCTCAGCCAAAAACATTCAGTACTTC. This gives the protein CASSPLGSAKNIQYF.

The chain couples TRBV11-1 to TRBJ2-2; perhaps D is TRBD1 or TRBD2 (5 bases each). In germline, CDR1 is SGHAT, CDR2 FQDESV (reference sequence). Trimming removed 2 bases from V and 6 bases from J, with 22 bases in between. The CDR3 has 18 residues. In DNA, the CDR3 is TGTGCCAGCAGCTTACCGGCTGGGACGGCGGGCCTGGCCGGGGAGCTGTTTTTT. Translated, it gives CASSLPAGTAGLAGELFF.

Only a few counts were recorded for this clonotype. This chain uses TRBV20-1 with TRBJ2-7, with 8 bases lining up with TRBD1. J gave up 2 bases and V 0 bases, and 3 bases lay outside the gene matches. Germline assignment: CDR1 DFQATT and CDR2 SNEGSKA (reference sequence). The CDR3 extends over 14 amino acids. CDR3 nucleotides: TGCAGTGCTAGAGATCGGACAGGGCCCTACGAGCAGTACTTC. Amino acid sequence: CSARDRTGPYEQYF.

The rearrangement joins TRBV20-1 to TRBJ2-5; tentative D call: TRBD2 (6 bases). Germline V gene sequence: CDR1 DFQATT, CDR2 SNEGSKA (reference sequence). The CDR3 covers 12 residues. The CDR3 nucleotides are TGCAGCCAAGACGGGAGCCAAGAGACCCAGTACTTC. Translation: CSQDGSQETQYF.

The chain links TRBV20-1 to TRBJ2-3; 11 bases map to TRBD2. The V gene's germline CDR1 is DFQATT and CDR2 SNEGSKA (reference sequence). The CDR3 length is 15 residues. V was pared by 3 bases and J by 4 bases, with 6 bases of the junction left unmatched. CDR3 in DNA: TGCAGTGCTAGCGGGACTAGCGGACTCCCAGATACGCAGTATTTT. Amino acid sequence: CSASGTSGLPDTQYF.

This clonotype turned up a few times. This chain links TRBV11-2 with TRBJ2-3, with 9 bases aligning to TRBD1. Germline CDR1 and CDR2: SGHAT and FQNNGV. The CDR3 is 14 amino acids. V gave up 5 bases and J gave up 3 bases; unmatched junction bases: 3. CDR3 coding DNA: TGTGCCAGCAGCCACAGGGGGCAGACAGATACGCAGTATTTT. It specifies CASSHRGQTDTQYF.

Comments on this clonotype: At one end the junction does not follow the germline gene, possibly because of a read error. CDR3: CCASDRLATSTDTQYF. The CDR3, as DNA: TGCTGTGCTAGCGATCGCCTAGCTACGAGCACAGATACGCAGTATTTT. The chain recombines TRBV20-1 with TRBJ2-3; tentatively, D is TRBD2 (6 bases). Germline V gene data show CDR1 as DFQATT and CDR2 as SNEGSKA (reference sequence). The CDR3 sequence is 16 residues long.

The rearrangement links TRBV25-1 to TRBJ1-2; D is undetermined. V dropped 3 bases and J dropped 7 bases, with 18 bases sitting between them. This CDR3 is 15 amino acids long. CDR1 is MGHDK, CDR2 SYGVNS, per germline. The CDR3 spells CASSDYGKSRPGYTF. The CDR3 DNA sequence: TGTGCCAGCAGTGATTATGGCAAGTCAAGACCTGGCTACACCTTC.

This clonotype was found a few times. The CDR3 sequence: CASSLQGLNTGELFF. CDR3 DNA: TGCGCCAGCAGCTTACAGGGCCTGAACACCGGGGAGCTGTTTTTT. The J gene is TRBJ2-2, the V gene TRBV5-1, with a possible D match to TRBD1 (6 bases). The CDR3 sequence is 15 residues long. The germline V and J ends were trimmed by 2 bases and 1 base, with 9 bases remaining between them. Germline lookup yields CDR1 SGHRS and CDR2 YFSETQ.

This clonotype was detected only a few times. The V gene is TRBV6-1, the J gene TRBJ2-1; 7 bases are a match to TRBD1. CDR3 length: 14 amino acids. V dropped 6 bases and J dropped 4; count of bases not matched to a gene: 6. Germline assignment: CDR1 MNHNS and CDR2 SASEGT. The DNA of the CDR3 is TGTGCCAGCAGCAAGGGACAGCTTTACAATGAGCAGTTCTTC. It encodes CASSKGQLYNEQFF.

This clonotype has a count of ten or more. This sequence joins TRBV20-1 and TRBJ2-5; D gene ambiguous. The CDR3 has 11 residues. The germline gives CDR1 DFQATT, CDR2 SNEGSKA (reference sequence). CDR3 DNA sequence: TGCAGCGCCTCGGTTGGAGAGACCCAGTACTTC. Protein sequence: CSASVGETQYF.

This chain uses TRBV14 with TRBJ2-5; D might be TRBD1 (6 bases). The CDR3 has 13 residues. Germline loops: CDR1 SGHDN, CDR2 FVKESK. Trimming removed 2 bases from V and 7 bases from J, with 11 bases in between. CDR3 nucleotide sequence: TGTGCCAGCAGCCAATACCAACAGGGGACCCAGTACTTC. It translates to CASSQYQQGTQYF.

This chain uses TRBV20-1 with TRBJ1-3; 7 bases map to TRBD1. CDR1 and CDR2 (germline): DFQATT, SNEGSKA (reference sequence). Trimming took 2 bases from V and 3 from J; bases not matched to a gene: 4. The CDR3 has 14 amino acids. CDR3 residues: CSARPRGRGNTIYF. In DNA form, the CDR3 reads TGCAGTGCTAGACCTAGGGGGCGTGGAAACACCATATATTTT.

The rearrangement links TRBV10-2 to TRBJ1-4, with 10 bases lining up with TRBD1. V trimming: 3 bases; J trimming: 8 bases; junction bases outside the gene matches: 6. There are 15 residues in the CDR3. From germline, CDR1 is WSHSY and CDR2 SAAADI. The chain's CDR3 is CASSEVGTGAEKLFF. CDR3 nucleotide sequence: TGCGCCAGCAGTGAAGTCGGGACAGGGGCCGAAAAACTGTTTTTT.